A single sample gave rise to the 32 T cell receptor beta chains below, sequenced in a study of blood T cell repertoires in COVID-19 (dated by TCRdb to 2018 to 2020). To prepare the library, the immunoSEQ multiplex PCR assay was applied. TCRdb obtained this table from immuneACCESS and retained in-frame rearrangements with V and J assigned. These tables miss some clones; where compared with another copy, unresolved V genes account for less than half of the shortfall, and the remainder is unexplained. The sample profile shows some 120,000 clones; about 85% of them were found once. Jointly, the top ten make up 3.2% of the sample. The specimen was peripheral blood. All receptors derive from a woman aged 80 or over with COVID-19, enrolled during active disease.

The rearrangement uses TRBV12-3 or TRBV12-4 and TRBJ2-5, with D hard to call. The ends were cut back, 0 bases at V and 7 bases at J, with 9 bases in the middle. This CDR3 has 13 residues. The DNA of the CDR3 is TGTGCCAGCAGTTTAGCGCTAAGTGGGACCCAGTACTTC. Translated: CASSLALSGTQYF.

The V call is TRBV4-3, the J call TRBJ2-7; a weak D match, TRBD1 (6 bases). Germline V gives CDR1 LGHNA, CDR2 YSLEER. The CDR3 runs to 15 residues. Trimming pared 0 bases from V and 5 bases from J, leaving 14 bases between. The CDR3 protein is CASSQEYNRADEQYF. In DNA, the CDR3 is TGCGCCAGCAGCCAAGAGTATAACAGGGCCGACGAGCAGTACTTC.

The J gene is TRBJ2-7, the V gene TRBV5-1; weak D call: TRBD1 (5 bases). Germline CDR1 and CDR2: SGHRS and YFSETQ. The CDR3 is 12 amino acids. V was cut by 0 bases and J by 5 bases, with 6 bases left in between. Written as DNA, the CDR3 is TGCGCCAGCAGCTTGGTAGGGGACGAGCAGTACTTC. It yields the protein CASSLVGDEQYF.

Worth noting for this clone: Compared with germline, one end of the junction differs, possibly owing to a read error. The chain uses TRBV7-7 and TRBJ2-3; 9 bases are shared with TRBD1. CDR3 length equals 15 residues. In germline, CDR1 is SSHAT, CDR2 FNYEAQ (reference sequence). CDR3 DNA: TGTGCTAGCAGCTTAGGGACAGGGAGGACAGATACGCAGTATTTT. Residues: CASSLGTGRTDTQYF.

This rearrangement joins TRBV7-2 to TRBJ2-7; 12 nucleotides match TRBD2. The V and J ends lost 5 bases and 6 bases, in that order; junction bases with no gene match: 5. The CDR3 spans 14 residues. Germline assignment: CDR1 SGHTA and CDR2 FQGNSA. In DNA, the CDR3 is TGTGCCAGCAGCCCTAGCGGGAGGGTCCGCGAGCAGTACTTC. This sequence encodes CASSPSGRVREQYF. Full variable domain (missing parts from reference TRBV7-2 and TRBJ2-7): GAGVSQSPSNKVTEKGKDVELRCDPISGHTALYWYRQSLGQGLEFLIYFQGNSAPDKSGLPSDRFSAERTGGSVSTLTIQRTQQEDSAVYLCASSPSGRVREQYFGPGTRLTVT.

This chain uses TRBV7-2 with TRBJ1-2, with D possibly matching TRBD1 (5 bases). Germline V gene lookup returns CDR1 SGHTA and CDR2 FQGNSA. The CDR3 totals 17 residues. V lost 3 bases and J 3 bases, leaving 20 bases between the germline ends. CDR3 in DNA: TGTGCCAGCAGCTTGGCAGGGATGGATGTATCGTACTATGGCTACACCTTC. Its translation: CASSLAGMDVSYYGYTF.

V and J are TRBV7-3 and TRBJ1-1, with 8 bases aligning to TRBD1. Germline V lookup: CDR1 SGHTA, CDR2 FQGTGA. The V segment lost 5 bases and the J segment 0 bases; nucleotides outside the gene matches: 5. The length of the CDR3 is 15 residues. CDR3 protein: CASSPLQGVNTEAFF. In DNA form, the CDR3 reads TGTGCCAGCAGCCCCTTACAGGGGGTGAACACTGAAGCTTTCTTT.

The chain links TRBV11-2 to TRBJ2-5; no firm D call. This CDR3 contains 13 residues. Germline-derived CDR1 and CDR2 are SGHAT and FQNNGV. Between the trimmed V and J ends, which lost 0 bases and 2 bases, there was a span of 4 bases. The chain's CDR3 is CASSLDPQETQYF. The CDR3 DNA follows: TGTGCCAGCAGCTTAGACCCGCAAGAGACCCAGTACTTC.

The genes are TRBV5-1 and TRBJ1-4; 12 positions match TRBD1. This CDR3 has 13 amino acids. CDR1 and CDR2 (germline): SGHRS, YFSETQ. Trimming cost V 6 bases and J 8 bases; bases outside gene matches: 2. CDR3 region: CASKGQGAEKLFF. In DNA form, the CDR3 reads TGCGCCAGCAAGGGACAGGGGGCAGAAAAACTGTTTTTT.

The chain uses TRBV5-6 and TRBJ2-7, with TRBD1 matching 7 bases. Germline trimming cut 4 bases from V and 2 bases from J; bases unmatched to any gene: 9. There are 15 residues in the CDR3. The germline V gene encodes CDR1 SGHDT and CDR2 YYEEEE. The CDR3 DNA is TGTGCCAGCAGCCGGACAGGCAGGCTCCCCTACGAGCAGTACTTC. This encodes CASSRTGRLPYEQYF.

V gene TRBV7-3 combines with J gene TRBJ1-5; 9 bases align to TRBD1. V dropped 6 bases and J dropped 4; count of bases not matched to a gene: 4. Germline CDR1 and CDR2: SGHTA and FQGTGA. The CDR3 has 14 amino acids. CDR3 protein: CASSRTGVNQPQHF. In nucleotides, the CDR3 is TGTGCCAGCAGTCGGACAGGGGTGAATCAGCCCCAGCATTTT. Full variable domain (outside the CDR3, taken from reference TRBV7-3 and TRBJ1-5): GAGVSQTPSNKVTEKGKYVELRCDPISGHTALYWYRQSLGQGPEFLIYFQGTGAADDSGLPNDRFFAVRPEGSVSTLKIQRTERGDSAVYLCASSRTGVNQPQHFGDGTRLSIL.

The rearrangement uses TRBV6-2 or TRBV6-3 and TRBJ1-4; TRBD1 matches 7 bases. The CDR3 has 17 residues. Unmatched junction bases numbered 15, after V lost 3 bases and J lost 8 bases. Germline V gives CDR1 MNHEY, CDR2 SVGEGT. CDR3 in amino acids: CASSYLQGETFHEKLFF. Written as DNA, the CDR3 is TGTGCCAGCAGTTATCTTCAGGGGGAAACCTTCCACGAAAAACTGTTTTTT.

V usage is TRBV14 and J usage is TRBJ2-6; 7 nucleotides align to TRBD1. Losses at the gene ends were 4 bases for V and 0 bases for J; bases not matched to a gene: 9. Looked up from germline, CDR1 is SGHDN and CDR2 is FVKESK. There are 18 residues in the CDR3. CDR3 region: CASSPRTGRSSGANVLTF. The CDR3 DNA follows: TGTGCCAGCAGCCCCCGGACAGGTCGGAGCTCTGGGGCCAACGTCCTGACTTTC.

The chain combines TRBV18 with TRBJ2-7, with 9 positions matching TRBD2. J gave up 3 bases and V 10 bases, and 10 bases lay outside the gene matches. The CDR3 contains 14 residues. The germline CDR1 and CDR2 sequences are KGHSH and LQKENI. CDR3 loop: CATSGLAGNYEQYF. The CDR3 DNA is TGTGCCACCAGTGGGCTAGCGGGAAACTACGAGCAGTACTTC.

The CDR3 nucleotides read TGTGCCAGCAGCAAAGACAGGGGATTTACCGGGGAGCTGTTTTTT. As protein: CASSKDRGFTGELFF. This rearrangement joins TRBV7-6 to TRBJ2-2; TRBD1 aligns across 8 bases. This CDR3 contains 15 residues. V was clipped by 5 bases and J by 5 bases; unmatched bases: 7. Germline lookup yields CDR1 SGHVS and CDR2 FNYEAQ.

The chain couples TRBV27 to TRBJ1-3; TRBD1 aligns across 8 bases. V dropped 5 bases and J dropped 3; count of bases not matched to a gene: 6. The germline V gene has CDR1 MNHEY and CDR2 SMNVEV (reference sequence). The CDR3 sequence is 15 residues long. For the CDR3, the DNA is TGTGCCAGCAGTAACAGGGGGTTGCATGGAAACACCATATATTTT. Amino acids: CASSNRGLHGNTIYF.

The V gene is TRBV7-2, the J gene TRBJ1-2; 7 nucleotides match TRBD1. The germline V gene has CDR1 SGHTA and CDR2 FQGNSA. The CDR3 extends over 15 amino acids. Trimming removed 0 bases from V and 4 bases from J; junction bases left unmatched: 5. The CDR3 DNA reads as TGTGCCAGCAGCTTAGCGGCAGGGGGGTTCTATGGCTACACCTTC. Encoded protein: CASSLAAGGFYGYTF.

This chain uses TRBV2 with TRBJ1-3, with no clear D. The germline V gene encodes CDR1 SNHLY and CDR2 FYNNEI. This CDR3 spans 15 amino acids. V was clipped by 6 bases and J by 4 bases, with 16 bases between them. Written as DNA, the CDR3 is TGTGCCAGCAGCTTGAGGAGTTCGGGGGGAAACACCATATATTTT. Translated: CASSLRSSGGNTIYF. The entire variable domain, with the rest obtained from reference TRBV2 and TRBJ1-3, is as follows: EPEVTQTPSHQVTQMGQEVILRCVPISNHLYFYWYRQILGQKVEFLVSFYNNEISEKSEIFDDQFSVERPDGSNFTLKIRSTKLEDSAMYFCASSLRSSGGNTIYFGEGSWLTVV.

The J gene is TRBJ2-1, the V gene TRBV7-9, with 10 bases fitting TRBD2. The CDR3 loop spans 19 amino acids. Germline CDR1 SEHNR, CDR2 FQNEAQ (reference sequence). Unmatched junction bases numbered 12, after V lost 4 bases and J lost 0 bases. CDR3 coding DNA: TGTGCCAGCAGCTCCGGGACCCTCTCTAGCGGGAGCTCCTACAATGAGCAGTTCTTC. Protein product: CASSSGTLSSGSSYNEQFF.

The V and J genes are TRBV28 and TRBJ1-4, with TRBD1 as a possible D gene (5 bases). The CDR3 is 15 residues long. V was trimmed by 10 bases and J by 6 bases, leaving 21 bases between them. Germline V gene lookup returns CDR1 MDHEN and CDR2 SYDVKM. In nucleotides, the CDR3 is TGTGCCACCGTGGGACTGTCAGGGATACATGAAAAACTGTTTTTT. The encoded protein is CATVGLSGIHEKLFF.

The chain couples TRBV5-4 to TRBJ2-7; 8 nucleotides match TRBD1. CDR1 and CDR2 from the germline V gene are SGHNT and YYREEE (reference sequence). V lost 3 bases and J lost 4; bases outside the gene matches: 6. The CDR3 runs 14 residues. DNA of the CDR3: TGTGCCAGCAGCTCCGGGACAGGAAGTTACGAGCAGTACTTC. Its protein is CASSSGTGSYEQYF.

The V call is TRBV4-2, the J call TRBJ2-5; the match to TRBD2 covers 13 bases. CDR1 is LGHNA and CDR2 is YNFKEQ in the germline V gene. The CDR3 is 16 amino acids. Germline trimming cut 1 base from V and 5 bases from J; bases unmatched to any gene: 4. The CDR3 nucleotides read TGTGCCAGCAGCCAAGGGACTAGCGGGAGTGCGGAGACCCAGTACTTC. It encodes CASSQGTSGSAETQYF.

V usage is TRBV7-2 and J usage is TRBJ2-3; possible D gene TRBD2, 6 bases. CDR3 length equals 15 residues. V lost 2 bases to trimming and J lost 3 bases, with 12 bases between them. Per germline, CDR1 SGHTA and CDR2 FQGNSA. The CDR3 is CASSLRRDWTDTQYF. The DNA of the CDR3 is TGTGCCAGCAGCTTACGGCGGGATTGGACAGATACGCAGTATTTT.

This clone was counted a single time. This chain joins TRBV28 and TRBJ2-5; the D gene is possibly TRBD2 (5 bases). Trimming removed 5 bases at V and 3 bases at J, with 16 bases between. CDR3 length equals 15 residues. Germline CDR1 is MDHEN and CDR2 is SYDVKM. CDR3 nucleotide sequence: TGTGCCAGCAGTCCCGTCCTAGGGAGTAAAGAGACCCAGTACTTC. Amino acids: CASSPVLGSKETQYF.

The chain carries TRBV6-5 and TRBJ2-5; D ambiguous. CDR1 and CDR2 from the germline V gene are MNHEY and SVGAGI. This CDR3 comprises 15 residues. Trimming took 8 bases from V and 1 from J, leaving 17 bases between them. CDR3: CASAQPFPGQETQYF. CDR3 DNA: TGTGCCAGCGCACAGCCCTTTCCCGGCCAAGAGACCCAGTACTTC.

The chain couples TRBV4-3 to TRBJ2-2; 12 positions agree with TRBD2. Unmatched junction bases numbered 4, after V lost 1 base and J lost 1 base. Per the germline V gene, CDR1 is LGHNA and CDR2 is YSLEER. The CDR3 is 18 residues long. DNA for the CDR3: TGCGCCAGCAGCCAAGGCTCACTAGCGGGAGGGAACACCGGGGAGCTGTTTTTT. Translating it yields CASSQGSLAGGNTGELFF.

In its sample, this clone was seen many times. In nucleotides, the CDR3 is TGTGCCAGCCAACACAGGGACTCTGGAAACACCATATATTTT. As protein: CASQHRDSGNTIYF. V is TRBV5-4 and J is TRBJ1-3; a weak D match, TRBD1 (6 bases). Looked up from germline, CDR1 is SGHNT and CDR2 is YYREEE (reference sequence). With 7 bases removed from V and 0 bases from J, the gap between germline ends came to 11 bases. CDR3 length equals 14 residues.

This chain connects TRBV27 to TRBJ2-1, with D possibly TRBD2 on 6 matching bases. CDR3 length: 17 residues. Trimming removed 3 bases at V and 2 bases at J, with 17 bases between. The V gene's germline CDR1 is MNHEY and CDR2 SMNVEV (reference sequence). For the CDR3, the DNA is TGTGCCAGCAGTTTTGATCCAGGGAGGAAGGCCTACAATGAGCAGTTCTTC. As protein: CASSFDPGRKAYNEQFF.

The V call is TRBV19, the J call TRBJ1-1; no clear D gene. The V and J ends lost 6 bases and 0 bases respectively, with 11 bases between them. Per germline, CDR1 LNHDA and CDR2 SQIVND (reference sequence). CDR3 length: 14 amino acids. This CDR3 is CASRLEGMNTEAFF. The CDR3 DNA sequence: TGTGCCAGTAGGCTCGAGGGTATGAACACTGAAGCTTTCTTT.

This sequence joins TRBV18 and TRBJ2-5; D is possibly TRBD1 (6 bases). This CDR3 comprises 15 residues. Germline V gene data show CDR1 as KGHSH and CDR2 as LQKENI. The V end lost 1 base, the J end lost 2 bases, and 11 bases lay between the germline ends. CDR3 coding DNA: TGTGCCAGCTCACCACTTCGCAGGGGACAAGAGACCCAGTACTTC. Translating it yields CASSPLRRGQETQYF.

The rearrangement uses TRBV24-1 and TRBJ2-1, with 10 nucleotides matching TRBD2. The CDR3 totals 14 residues. Unmatched junction bases numbered 10, after V lost 9 bases and J lost 9 bases. From germline, CDR1 is KGHDR and CDR2 SFDVKD. The CDR3 spells CATGTAGGIGEQFF. The CDR3 nucleotides read TGTGCCACCGGGACAGCGGGAGGGATCGGTGAGCAGTTCTTC.

V gene TRBV6-1 combines with J gene TRBJ1-2, with 8 bases fitting TRBD1. Germline lookup yields CDR1 MNHNS and CDR2 SASEGT. The CDR3 covers 14 residues. The junction had 3 bases not matched to a gene; V was cut back by 1 base and J by 5 bases. CDR3 sequence: CASSEGGTGYGYTF. Written as DNA, the CDR3 is TGTGCCAGCAGTGAAGGCGGGACAGGTTATGGCTACACCTTC.